The source of this T cell receptor beta chain is a study of T cells in localized non-small cell lung cancer. Study-level points and caveats: Heterogeneity cannot be ruled out, as sequencing used one tumor region only. Longer overall survival was linked to higher blood T cell density.

Concerning this clone itself: Antigen: not known.

CDR3 length equals 13 residues. Germline CDR1 reads SNHLY; CDR2 reads FYNNEI. Trimming took off 4 bases at V and 7 bases at J, with 8 bases between the two ends. The table came from immunoSEQ multiplex PCR; TCRdb's copy has only in-frame clones and leaves some out. The sample consists of about 46,000 clones, 81% of them appearing once. The origin of this receptor is a man between 40 and 75 years old with stage III lung adenocarcinoma. Sequences were derived from peripheral blood mononuclear cells, sampled before any cancer treatment. The chain couples TRBV2 to TRBJ1-6; no clear D gene. The CDR3 loop is CASSAEGNSPLHF. CDR3 coding DNA: TGTGCCAGCAGTGCGGAGGGAAATTCACCCCTCCACTTT.